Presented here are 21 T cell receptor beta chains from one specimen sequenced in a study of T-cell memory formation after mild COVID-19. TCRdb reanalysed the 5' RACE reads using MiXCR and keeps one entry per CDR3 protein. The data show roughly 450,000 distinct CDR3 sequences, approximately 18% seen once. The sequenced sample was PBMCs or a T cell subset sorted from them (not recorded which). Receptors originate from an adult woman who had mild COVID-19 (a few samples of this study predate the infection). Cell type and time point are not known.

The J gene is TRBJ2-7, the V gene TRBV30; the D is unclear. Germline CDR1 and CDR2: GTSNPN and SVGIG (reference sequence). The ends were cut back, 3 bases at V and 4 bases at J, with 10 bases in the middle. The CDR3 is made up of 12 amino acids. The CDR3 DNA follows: TGTGCCTGGAGGCCCGAATCTTACGAGCAGTACTTC. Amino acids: CAWRPESYEQYF.

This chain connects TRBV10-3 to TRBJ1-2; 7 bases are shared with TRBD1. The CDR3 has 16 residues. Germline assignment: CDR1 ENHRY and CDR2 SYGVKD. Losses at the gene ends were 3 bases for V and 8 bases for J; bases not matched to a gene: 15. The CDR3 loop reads CAISEGGQGVHNGYTF. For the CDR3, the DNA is TGTGCCATCAGTGAAGGGGGGCAGGGGGTCCACAACGGCTACACCTTC.

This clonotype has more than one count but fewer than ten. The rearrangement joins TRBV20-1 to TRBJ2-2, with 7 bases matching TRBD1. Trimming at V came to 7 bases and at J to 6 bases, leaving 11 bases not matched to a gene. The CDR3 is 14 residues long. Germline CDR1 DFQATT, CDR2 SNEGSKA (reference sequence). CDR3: CSGERGPVAGELFF. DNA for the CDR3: TGCAGTGGGGAGAGGGGGCCCGTTGCCGGGGAGCTGTTTTTT.

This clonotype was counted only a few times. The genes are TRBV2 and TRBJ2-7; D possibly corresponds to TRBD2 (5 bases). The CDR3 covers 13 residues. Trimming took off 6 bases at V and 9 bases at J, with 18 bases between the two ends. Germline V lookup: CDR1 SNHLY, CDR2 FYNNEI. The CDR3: CASREDIPAGQYF. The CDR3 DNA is TGTGCCAGCAGGGAGGATATCCCGGCGGGGCAGTACTTC.

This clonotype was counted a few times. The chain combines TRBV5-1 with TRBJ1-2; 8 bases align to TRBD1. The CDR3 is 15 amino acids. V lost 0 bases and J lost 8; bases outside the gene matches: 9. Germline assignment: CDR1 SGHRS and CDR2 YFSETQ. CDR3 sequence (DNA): TGCGCCAGCAGCTTGGGGGACAGGCCCCTGGAGGGCTACACCTTC. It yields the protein CASSLGDRPLEGYTF. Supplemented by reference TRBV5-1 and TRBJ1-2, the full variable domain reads KAGVTQTPRYLIKTRGQQVTLSCSPISGHRSVSWYQQTPGQGLQFLFEYFSETQRNKGNFPGRFSGRQFSNSRSEMNVSTLELGDSALYLCASSLGDRPLEGYTFGSGTRLTVV.

CDR3 in amino acids: CASSLSFPRGLAGGVNEQFF. CDR3 bases: TGTGCCAGCAGTTTATCGTTCCCCCGCGGACTAGCGGGAGGGGTGAATGAGCAGTTCTTC. The chain joins TRBV27 to TRBJ2-1, with 15 bases identical to TRBD2. The ends lost 0 bases at V and 7 bases at J; junction bases unmatched: 13. The CDR3 spans 20 residues. Germline assignment: CDR1 MNHEY and CDR2 SMNVEV (reference sequence).

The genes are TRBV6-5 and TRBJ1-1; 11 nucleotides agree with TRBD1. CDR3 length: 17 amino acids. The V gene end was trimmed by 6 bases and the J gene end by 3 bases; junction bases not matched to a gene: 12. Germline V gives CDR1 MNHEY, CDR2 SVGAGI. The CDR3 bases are TGTGCCAGCAGCCCTAACTCGGGACAGGGGGTTGACACTGAAGCTTTCTTT. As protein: CASSPNSGQGVDTEAFF.

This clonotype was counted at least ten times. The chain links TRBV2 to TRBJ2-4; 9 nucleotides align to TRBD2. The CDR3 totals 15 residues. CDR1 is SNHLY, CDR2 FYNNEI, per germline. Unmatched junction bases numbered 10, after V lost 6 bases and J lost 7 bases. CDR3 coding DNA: TGTGCCAGCAGGATCGAGGCTAGCGGGAAGAACATTCAGTACTTC. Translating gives CASRIEASGKNIQYF.

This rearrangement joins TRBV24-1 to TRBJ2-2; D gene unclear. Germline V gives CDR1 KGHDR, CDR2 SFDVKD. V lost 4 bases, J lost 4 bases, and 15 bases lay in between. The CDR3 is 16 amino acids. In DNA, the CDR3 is TGTGCCACCAGTGACCCCTCGTTAGGGCCCACCGGGGAGCTGTTTTTT. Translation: CATSDPSLGPTGELFF.

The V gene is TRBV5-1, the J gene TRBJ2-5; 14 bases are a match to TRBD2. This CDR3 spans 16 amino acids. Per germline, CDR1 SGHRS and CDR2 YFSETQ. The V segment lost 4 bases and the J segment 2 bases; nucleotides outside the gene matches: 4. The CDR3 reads CASSPTSGGAQETQYF. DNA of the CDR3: TGCGCCAGCAGCCCGACTAGCGGGGGGGCGCAAGAGACCCAGTACTTC.

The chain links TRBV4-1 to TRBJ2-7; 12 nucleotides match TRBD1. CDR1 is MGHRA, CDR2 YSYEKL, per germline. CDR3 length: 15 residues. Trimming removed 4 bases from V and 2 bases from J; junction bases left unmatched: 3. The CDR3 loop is CASSRGQGAPYEQYF. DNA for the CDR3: TGCGCCAGCAGCCGGGGACAGGGGGCCCCCTACGAGCAGTACTTC.

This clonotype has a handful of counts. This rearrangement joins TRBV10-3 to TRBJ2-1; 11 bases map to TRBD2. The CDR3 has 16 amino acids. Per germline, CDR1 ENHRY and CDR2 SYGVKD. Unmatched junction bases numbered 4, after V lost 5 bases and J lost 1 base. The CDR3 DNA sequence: TGTGCCATCAGTAGTTTAGCGGGAGGGTCCTACAATGAGCAGTTCTTC. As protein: CAISSLAGGSYNEQFF.

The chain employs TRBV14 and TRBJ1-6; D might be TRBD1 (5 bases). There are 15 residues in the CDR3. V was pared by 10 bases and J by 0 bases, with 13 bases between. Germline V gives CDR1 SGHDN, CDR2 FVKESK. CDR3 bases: TGTGCCAACCTCGGGACTAGCTCCTATAATTCACCCCTCCACTTT. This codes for CANLGTSSYNSPLHF.

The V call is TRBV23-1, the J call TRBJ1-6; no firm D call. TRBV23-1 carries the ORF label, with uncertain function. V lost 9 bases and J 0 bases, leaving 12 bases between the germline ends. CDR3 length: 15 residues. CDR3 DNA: TGCGCCAGGCGAAACACGGGCTCCTATAATTCACCCCTCCACTTT. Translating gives CARRNTGSYNSPLHF.

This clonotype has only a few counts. The chain's CDR3 is CASSLLGEGTEAFF. The CDR3 nucleotides read TGTGCCAGCAGCTTGCTTGGGGAGGGGACTGAAGCTTTCTTT. The rearrangement links TRBV7-3 to TRBJ1-1; possible D gene TRBD1, 5 bases. V lost 3 bases to trimming and J lost 5 bases, with 13 bases between them. CDR1 is SGHTA, CDR2 FQGTGA, per germline. The CDR3 contains 14 residues. Variable domain in full (rest from reference TRBV7-3 and TRBJ1-1): GAGVSQTPSNKVTEKGKYVELRCDPISGHTALYWYRQSLGQGPEFLIYFQGTGAADDSGLPNDRFFAVRPEGSVSTLKIQRTERGDSAVYLCASSLLGEGTEAFFGQGTRLTVV.

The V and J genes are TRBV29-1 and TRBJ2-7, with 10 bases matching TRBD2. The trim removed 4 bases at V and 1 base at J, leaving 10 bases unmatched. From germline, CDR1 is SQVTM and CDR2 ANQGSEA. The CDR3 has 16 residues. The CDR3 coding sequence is TGCAGCGTTGTGCTTGGTTTTAGCGGGGGGTCCTACGAGCAGTACTTC. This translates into CSVVLGFSGGSYEQYF.

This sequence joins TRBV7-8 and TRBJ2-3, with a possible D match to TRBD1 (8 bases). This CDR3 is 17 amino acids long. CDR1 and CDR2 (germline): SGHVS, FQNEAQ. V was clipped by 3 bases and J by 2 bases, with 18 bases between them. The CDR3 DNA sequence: TGTGCCAGCAGCTTCCCCGGGGAGGGACAGGACACAGATACGCAGTATTTT. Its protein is CASSFPGEGQDTDTQYF.

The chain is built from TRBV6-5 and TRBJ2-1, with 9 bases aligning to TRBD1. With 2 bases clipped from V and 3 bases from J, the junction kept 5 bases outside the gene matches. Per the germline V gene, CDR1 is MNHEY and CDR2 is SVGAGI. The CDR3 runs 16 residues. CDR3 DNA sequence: TGTGCCAGCAGTTACCCCGGGACAGGGAACTACAATGAGCAGTTCTTC. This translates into CASSYPGTGNYNEQFF.

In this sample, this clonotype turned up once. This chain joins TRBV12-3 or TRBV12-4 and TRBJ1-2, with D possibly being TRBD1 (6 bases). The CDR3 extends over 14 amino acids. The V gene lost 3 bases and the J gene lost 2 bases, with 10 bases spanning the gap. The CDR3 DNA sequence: TGTGCCAGCAGTTTTGCCGACAGGAACTATGGCTACACCTTC. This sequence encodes CASSFADRNYGYTF.

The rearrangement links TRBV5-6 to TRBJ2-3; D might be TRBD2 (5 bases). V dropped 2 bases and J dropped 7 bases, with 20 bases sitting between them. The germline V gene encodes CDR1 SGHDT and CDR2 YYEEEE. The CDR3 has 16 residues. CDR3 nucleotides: TGTGCCAGCAGCTTTCGGGGTACCCATTTGGGTCATACGCAGTATTTT. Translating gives CASSFRGTHLGHTQYF.

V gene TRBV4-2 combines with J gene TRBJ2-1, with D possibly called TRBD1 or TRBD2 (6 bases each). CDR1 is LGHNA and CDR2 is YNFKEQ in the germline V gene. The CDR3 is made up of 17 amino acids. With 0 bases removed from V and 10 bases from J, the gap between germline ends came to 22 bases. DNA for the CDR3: TGTGCCAGCAGCCAAGAATACACGGAGGGGGGCCGGGAAGAGCAGTTCTTC. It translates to CASSQEYTEGGREEQFF.